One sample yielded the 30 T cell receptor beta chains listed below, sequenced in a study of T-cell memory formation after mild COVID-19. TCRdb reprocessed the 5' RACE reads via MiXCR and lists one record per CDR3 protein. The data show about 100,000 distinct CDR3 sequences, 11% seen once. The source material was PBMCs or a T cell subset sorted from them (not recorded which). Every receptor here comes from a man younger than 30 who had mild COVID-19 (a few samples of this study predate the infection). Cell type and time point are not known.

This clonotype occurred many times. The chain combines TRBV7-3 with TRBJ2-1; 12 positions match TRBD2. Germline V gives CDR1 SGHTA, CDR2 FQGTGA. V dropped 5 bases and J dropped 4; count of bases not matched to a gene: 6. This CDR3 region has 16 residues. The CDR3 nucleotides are TGTGCCAGCAGCCTCAGGACTAGCGGGGTGTACAATGAGCAGTTCTTC. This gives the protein CASSLRTSGVYNEQFF. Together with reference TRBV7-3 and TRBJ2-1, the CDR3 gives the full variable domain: GAGVSQTPSNKVTEKGKYVELRCDPISGHTALYWYRQSLGQGPEFLIYFQGTGAADDSGLPNDRFFAVRPEGSVSTLKIQRTERGDSAVYLCASSLRTSGVYNEQFFGPGTRLTVL.

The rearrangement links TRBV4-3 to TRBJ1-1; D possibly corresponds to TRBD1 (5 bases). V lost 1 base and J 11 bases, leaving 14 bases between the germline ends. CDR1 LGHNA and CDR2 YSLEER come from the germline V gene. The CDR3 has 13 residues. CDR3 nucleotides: TGCGCCAGCAGCCAAGGGGGGGGTGCGGGGGCTTTCTTT. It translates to CASSQGGGAGAFF.

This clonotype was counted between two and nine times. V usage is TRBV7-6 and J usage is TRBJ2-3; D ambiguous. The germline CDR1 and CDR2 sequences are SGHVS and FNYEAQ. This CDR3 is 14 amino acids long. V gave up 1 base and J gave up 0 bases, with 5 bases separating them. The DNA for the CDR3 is TGTGCCAGCAGCTTAGAAGACAGCACAGATACGCAGTATTTT. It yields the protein CASSLEDSTDTQYF.

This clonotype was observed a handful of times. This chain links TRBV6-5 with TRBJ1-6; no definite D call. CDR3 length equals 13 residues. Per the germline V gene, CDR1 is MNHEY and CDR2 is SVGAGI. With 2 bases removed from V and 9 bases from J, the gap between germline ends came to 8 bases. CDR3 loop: CASSYGFGSPLHF. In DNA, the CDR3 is TGTGCCAGCAGTTACGGGTTTGGTTCACCCCTCCACTTT.

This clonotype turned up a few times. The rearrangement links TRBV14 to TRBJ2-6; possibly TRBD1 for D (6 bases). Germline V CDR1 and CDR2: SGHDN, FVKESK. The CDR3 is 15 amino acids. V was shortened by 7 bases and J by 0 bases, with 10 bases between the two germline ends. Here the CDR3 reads CASTGQSSGANVLTF. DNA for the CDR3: TGTGCCAGCACTGGACAGAGCTCTGGGGCCAACGTCCTGACTTTC.

This chain's CDR3 is CASTPGGRRRYGYTF. The CDR3 DNA reads as TGTGCCAGCACCCCGGGAGGGAGACGGCGCTATGGCTACACCTTC. This chain joins TRBV21-1 and TRBJ1-2. TRBV21-1 is listed as a pseudogene. The CDR3 has 15 amino acids.

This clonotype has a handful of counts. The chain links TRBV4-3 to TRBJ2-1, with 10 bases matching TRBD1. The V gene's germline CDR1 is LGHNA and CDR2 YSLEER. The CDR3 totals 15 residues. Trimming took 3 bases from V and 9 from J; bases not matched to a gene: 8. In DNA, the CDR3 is TGCGCCAGCAGCCATTCGGGACAGGGGTCCCTTGAGCAGTTCTTC. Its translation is CASSHSGQGSLEQFF.

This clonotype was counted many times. The CDR3 reads CASSDLTVMETQYF. CDR3 nucleotide sequence: TGTGCCAGCAGTGATTTAACCGTAATGGAGACCCAGTACTTC. The rearrangement links TRBV2 to TRBJ2-5; no clear D gene. Trimming left V 3 bases short and J 5 bases short, with 13 bases between. This CDR3 is built from 14 residues. Looked up from germline, CDR1 is SNHLY and CDR2 is FYNNEI.

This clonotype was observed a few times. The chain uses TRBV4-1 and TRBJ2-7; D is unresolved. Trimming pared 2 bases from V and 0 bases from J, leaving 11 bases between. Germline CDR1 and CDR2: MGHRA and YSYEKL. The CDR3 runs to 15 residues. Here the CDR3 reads CASSQTFGSSYEQYF. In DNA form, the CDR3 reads TGCGCCAGCAGCCAAACTTTTGGCAGCTCCTACGAGCAGTACTTC.

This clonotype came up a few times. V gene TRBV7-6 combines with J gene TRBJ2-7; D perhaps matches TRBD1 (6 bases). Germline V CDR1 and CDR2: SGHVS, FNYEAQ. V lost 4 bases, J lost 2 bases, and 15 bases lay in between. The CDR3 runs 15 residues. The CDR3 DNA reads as TGTGCCAGCAGCTCGGGGTCAGGGGTCACCTACGAGCAGTACTTC. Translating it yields CASSSGSGVTYEQYF.

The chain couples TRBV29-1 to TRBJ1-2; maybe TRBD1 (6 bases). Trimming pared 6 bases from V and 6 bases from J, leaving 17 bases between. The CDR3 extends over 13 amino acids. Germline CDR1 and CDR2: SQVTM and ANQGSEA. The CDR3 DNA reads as TGCAGCGTAAGGGCAGGGGAGGGCAATGGCTACACCTTC. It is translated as CSVRAGEGNGYTF.

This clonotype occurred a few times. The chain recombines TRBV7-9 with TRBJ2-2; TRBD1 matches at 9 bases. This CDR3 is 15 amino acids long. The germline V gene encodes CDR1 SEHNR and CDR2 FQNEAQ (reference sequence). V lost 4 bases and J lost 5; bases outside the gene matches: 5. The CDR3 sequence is CASSYRGRFTGELFF. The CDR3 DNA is TGTGCCAGCAGCTACAGGGGGCGGTTTACCGGGGAGCTGTTTTTT.

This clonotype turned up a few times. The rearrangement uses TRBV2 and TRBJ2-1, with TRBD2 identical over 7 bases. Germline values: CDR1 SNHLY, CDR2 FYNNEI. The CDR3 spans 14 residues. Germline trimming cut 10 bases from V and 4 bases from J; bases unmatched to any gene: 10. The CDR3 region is CATLAGVVYNEQFF. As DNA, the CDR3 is TGTGCCACCTTAGCGGGTGTCGTGTACAATGAGCAGTTCTTC.

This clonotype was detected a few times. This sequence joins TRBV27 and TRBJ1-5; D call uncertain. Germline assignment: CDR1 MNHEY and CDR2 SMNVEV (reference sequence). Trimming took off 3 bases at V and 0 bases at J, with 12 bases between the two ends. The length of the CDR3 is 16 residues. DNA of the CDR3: TGTGCCAGCAGTTTCGCCAGCCCCTATAGCAATCAGCCCCAGCATTTT. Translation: CASSFASPYSNQPQHF.

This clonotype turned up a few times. Written as DNA, the CDR3 is TGTGCCAGCATCGCCGGAGGGGACTACTCCTATGGCTACACCTTC. It is translated as CASIAGGDYSYGYTF. This sequence joins TRBV6-2 or TRBV6-3 and TRBJ1-2; tentative D call: TRBD1 (5 bases). Germline V lookup: CDR1 MNHEY, CDR2 SVGEGT. The CDR3 sequence is 15 residues long. V was trimmed by 7 bases and J by 4 bases, leaving 19 bases between them.

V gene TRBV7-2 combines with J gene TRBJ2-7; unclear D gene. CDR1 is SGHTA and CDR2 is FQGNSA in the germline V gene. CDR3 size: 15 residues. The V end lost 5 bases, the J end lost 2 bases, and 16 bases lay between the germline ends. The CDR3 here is CASSPGLAIPYEQYF. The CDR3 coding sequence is TGTGCCAGCAGCCCTGGGTTGGCTATCCCCTACGAGCAGTACTTC.

CDR3 sequence reads: CASSPVPVSYNEQFF. In DNA, the CDR3 is TGTGCCAGCAGCCCGGTTCCAGTCTCCTACAATGAGCAGTTCTTC. The genes are TRBV13 and TRBJ2-1; D remains unclear. CDR1 and CDR2 (germline): PRHDT, FYEKMQ (reference sequence). Trimming took off 5 bases at V and 0 bases at J, with 11 bases between the two ends. The CDR3 contains 15 residues.

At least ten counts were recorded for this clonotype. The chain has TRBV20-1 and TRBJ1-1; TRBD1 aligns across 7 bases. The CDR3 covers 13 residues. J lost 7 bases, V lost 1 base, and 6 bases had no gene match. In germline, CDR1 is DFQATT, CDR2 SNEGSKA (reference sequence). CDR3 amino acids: CSARGIDRVEAFF. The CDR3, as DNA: TGCAGTGCTAGAGGGATCGACAGGGTTGAAGCTTTCTTT.

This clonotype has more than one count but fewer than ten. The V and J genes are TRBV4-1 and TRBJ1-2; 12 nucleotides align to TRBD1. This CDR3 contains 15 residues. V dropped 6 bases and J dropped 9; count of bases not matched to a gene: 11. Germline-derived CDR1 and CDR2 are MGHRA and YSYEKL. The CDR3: CASRTPGQGAASYTF. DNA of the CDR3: TGCGCCAGCAGAACACCGGGACAGGGGGCGGCGAGCTACACCTTC.

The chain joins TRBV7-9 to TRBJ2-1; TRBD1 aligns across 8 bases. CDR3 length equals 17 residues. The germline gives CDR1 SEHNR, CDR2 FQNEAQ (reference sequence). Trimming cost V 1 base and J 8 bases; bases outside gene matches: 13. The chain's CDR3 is CASSLGGLDRESHEQFF. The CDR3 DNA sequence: TGTGCCAGCAGCTTAGGGGGACTGGACAGGGAGTCGCATGAGCAGTTCTTC.

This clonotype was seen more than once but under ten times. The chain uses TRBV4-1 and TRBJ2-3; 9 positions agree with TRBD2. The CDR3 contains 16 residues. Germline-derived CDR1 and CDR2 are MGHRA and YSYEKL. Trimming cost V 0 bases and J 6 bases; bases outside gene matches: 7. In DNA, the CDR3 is TGCGCCAGCAGCCAAGAGCGGGGGGGACTTAAGGATACGCAGTATTTT. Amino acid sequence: CASSQERGGLKDTQYF.

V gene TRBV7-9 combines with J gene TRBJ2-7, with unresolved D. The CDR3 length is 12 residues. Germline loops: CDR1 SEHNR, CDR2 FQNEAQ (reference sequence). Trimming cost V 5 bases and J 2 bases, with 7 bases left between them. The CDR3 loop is CASSVSAYEQYF. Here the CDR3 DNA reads TGTGCCAGCAGCGTAAGCGCCTACGAGCAGTACTTC. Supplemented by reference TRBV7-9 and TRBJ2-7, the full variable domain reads DTGVSQNPRHKITKRGQNVTFRCDPISEHNRLYWYRQTLGQGPEFLTYFQNEAQLEKSRLLSDRFSAERPKGSFSTLEIQRTEQGDSAMYLCASSVSAYEQYFGPGTRLTVT.

The CDR3: CASSHTITGQGEQYV. The CDR3 DNA sequence: TGTGCCAGCAGTCACACCATTACGGGACAGGGCGAGCAGTACGTC. This chain connects TRBV7-9 to TRBJ2-7; 9 positions match TRBD1. Germline V gives CDR1 SEHNR, CDR2 FQNEAQ (reference sequence). The junction had 12 bases not matched to a gene; V was cut back by 6 bases and J by 6 bases. The CDR3 extends over 15 amino acids.

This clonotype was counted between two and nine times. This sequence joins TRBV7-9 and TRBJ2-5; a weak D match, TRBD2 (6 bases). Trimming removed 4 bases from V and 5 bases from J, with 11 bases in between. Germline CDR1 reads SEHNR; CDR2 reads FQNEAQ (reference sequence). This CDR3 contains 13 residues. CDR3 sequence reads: CASSSAGWETQYF. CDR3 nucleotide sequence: TGTGCCAGCAGCTCGGCGGGGTGGGAGACCCAGTACTTC.

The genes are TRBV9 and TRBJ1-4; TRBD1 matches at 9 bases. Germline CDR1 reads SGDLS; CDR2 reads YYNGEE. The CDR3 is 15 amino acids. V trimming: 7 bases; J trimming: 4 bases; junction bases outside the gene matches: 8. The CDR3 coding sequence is TGTGCCAGCGCGCGACAGGGGGTTTTTAATGAAAAACTGTTTTTT. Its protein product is CASARQGVFNEKLFF.

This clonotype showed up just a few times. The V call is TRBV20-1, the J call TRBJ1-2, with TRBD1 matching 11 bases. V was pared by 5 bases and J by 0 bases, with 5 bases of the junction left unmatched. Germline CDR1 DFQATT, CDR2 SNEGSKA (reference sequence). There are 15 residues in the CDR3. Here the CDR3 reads CSARDRGEANYGYTF. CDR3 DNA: TGCAGTGCTCGGGACAGGGGGGAAGCTAACTATGGCTACACCTTC.

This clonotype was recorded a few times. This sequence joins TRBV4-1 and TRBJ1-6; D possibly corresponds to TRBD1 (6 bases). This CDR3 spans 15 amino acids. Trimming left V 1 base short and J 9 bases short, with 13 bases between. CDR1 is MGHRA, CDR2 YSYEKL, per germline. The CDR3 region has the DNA TGCGCCAGCAGCCAAGGCCCAGGGGAGGCTTCACCCCTCCACTTT. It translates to CASSQGPGEASPLHF.

The CDR3 is CASSSPPGEDTEAFF. The CDR3 DNA is TGTGCCAGCAGCTCCCCCCCGGGGGAGGACACTGAAGCTTTCTTT. This chain links TRBV7-9 with TRBJ1-1, with D perhaps matching TRBD1 (5 bases). Trimming took 4 bases from V and 3 from J, leaving 15 bases between them. The CDR3 loop spans 15 amino acids. Germline CDR1 SEHNR, CDR2 FQNEAQ (reference sequence).

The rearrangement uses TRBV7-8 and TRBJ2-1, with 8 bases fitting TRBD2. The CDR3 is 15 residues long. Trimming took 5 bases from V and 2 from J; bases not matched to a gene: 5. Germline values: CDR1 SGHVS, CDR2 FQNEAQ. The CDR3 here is CASSDTSGTYNEQFF. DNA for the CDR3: TGTGCCAGCAGCGATACTAGCGGAACCTACAATGAGCAGTTCTTC.

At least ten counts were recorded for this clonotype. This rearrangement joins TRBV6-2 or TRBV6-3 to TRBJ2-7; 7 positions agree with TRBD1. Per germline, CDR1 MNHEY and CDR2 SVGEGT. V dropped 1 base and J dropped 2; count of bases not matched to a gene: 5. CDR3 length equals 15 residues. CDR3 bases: TGTGCCAGCAGTTACTTTAGAGGGGGCCCCTACGAGCAGTACTTC. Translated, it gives CASSYFRGGPYEQYF.